The T cell receptor beta chain under discussion was sequenced for a study of cytomegalovirus exposure and HLA in healthy donors. Study background: Early on, a data release was issued that held roughly 86 million unique TCRs from HLA-typed donors.

The PCR made use of 60 Vbeta and 13 Jbeta primers. Only in-frame clones appear in the TCRdb table, and some are missing; sequencing was by immunoSEQ multiplex PCR. The profile shows 150,000 to 200,000 clones, about 85% of them singletons. The sample holds a few counts of this clone. Its target is unknown. A junction end diverges from the germline sequence, so it may reflect a read error. Findings and limits, study-wide: A later analysis found TCR association rates differed by HLA locus, highest for DRB1 and lowest for HLA-C.

This CDR3 comprises 16 residues. Germline CDR1 and CDR2: SEHNR and FQNEAQ (reference sequence). This receptor was identified in a man aged 50-59 years in good health and CMV-seronegative. The specimen sequenced was PBMCs. The chain couples TRBV7-9 to TRBJ1-6; D not resolved. CDR3 nucleotide sequence: TGTTCCAGCAGCTTAGCTGTCCCCCTTAATAATTCACCCCTCCACTTT. Translation: CSSSLAVPLNNSPLHF.